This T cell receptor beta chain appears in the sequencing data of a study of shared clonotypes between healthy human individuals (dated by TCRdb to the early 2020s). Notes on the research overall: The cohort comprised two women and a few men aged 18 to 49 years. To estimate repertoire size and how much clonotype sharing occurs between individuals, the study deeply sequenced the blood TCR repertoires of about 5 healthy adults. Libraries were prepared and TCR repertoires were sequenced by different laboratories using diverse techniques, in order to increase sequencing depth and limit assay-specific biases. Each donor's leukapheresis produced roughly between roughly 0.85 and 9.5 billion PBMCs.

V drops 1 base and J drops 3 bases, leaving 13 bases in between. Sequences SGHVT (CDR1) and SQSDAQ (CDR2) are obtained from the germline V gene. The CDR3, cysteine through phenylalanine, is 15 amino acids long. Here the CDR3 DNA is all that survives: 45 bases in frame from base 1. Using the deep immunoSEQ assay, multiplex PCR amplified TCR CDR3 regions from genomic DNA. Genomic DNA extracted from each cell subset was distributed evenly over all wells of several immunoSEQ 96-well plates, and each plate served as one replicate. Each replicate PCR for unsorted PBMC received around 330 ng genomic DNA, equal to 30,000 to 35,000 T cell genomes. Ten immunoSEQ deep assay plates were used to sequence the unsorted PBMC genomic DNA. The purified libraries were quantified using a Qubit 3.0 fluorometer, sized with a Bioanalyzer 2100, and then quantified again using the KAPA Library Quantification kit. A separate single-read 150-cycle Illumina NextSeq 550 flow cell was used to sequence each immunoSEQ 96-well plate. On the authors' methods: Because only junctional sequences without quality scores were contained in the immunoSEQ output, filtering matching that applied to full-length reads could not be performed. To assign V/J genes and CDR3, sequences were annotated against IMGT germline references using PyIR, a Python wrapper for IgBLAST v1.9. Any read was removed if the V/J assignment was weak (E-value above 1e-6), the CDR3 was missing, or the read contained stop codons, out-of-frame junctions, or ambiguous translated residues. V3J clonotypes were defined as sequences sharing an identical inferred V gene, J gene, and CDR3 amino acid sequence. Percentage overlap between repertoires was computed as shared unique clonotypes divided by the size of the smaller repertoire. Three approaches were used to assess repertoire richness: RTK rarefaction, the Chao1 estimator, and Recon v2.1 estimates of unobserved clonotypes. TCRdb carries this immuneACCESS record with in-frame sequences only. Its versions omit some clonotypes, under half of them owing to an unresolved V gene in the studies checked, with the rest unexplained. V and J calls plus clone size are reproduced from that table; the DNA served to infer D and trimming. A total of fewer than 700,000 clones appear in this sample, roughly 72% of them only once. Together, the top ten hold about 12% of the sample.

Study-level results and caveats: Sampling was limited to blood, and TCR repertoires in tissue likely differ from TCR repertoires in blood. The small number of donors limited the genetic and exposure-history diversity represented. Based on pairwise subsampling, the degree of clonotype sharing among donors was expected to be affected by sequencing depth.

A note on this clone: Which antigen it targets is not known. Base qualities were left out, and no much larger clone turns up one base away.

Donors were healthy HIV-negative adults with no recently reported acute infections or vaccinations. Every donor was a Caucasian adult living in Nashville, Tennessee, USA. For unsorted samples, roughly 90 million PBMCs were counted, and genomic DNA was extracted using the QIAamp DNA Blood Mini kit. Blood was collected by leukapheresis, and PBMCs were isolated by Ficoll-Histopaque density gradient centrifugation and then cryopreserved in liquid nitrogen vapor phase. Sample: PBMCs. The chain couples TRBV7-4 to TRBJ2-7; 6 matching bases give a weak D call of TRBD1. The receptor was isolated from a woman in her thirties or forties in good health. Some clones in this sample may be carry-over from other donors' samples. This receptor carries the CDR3 CASSLGLGGLYEQYF. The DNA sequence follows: TGTGCCAGCAGCTTAGGACTTGGGGGCCTCTACGAGCAGTACTTC.